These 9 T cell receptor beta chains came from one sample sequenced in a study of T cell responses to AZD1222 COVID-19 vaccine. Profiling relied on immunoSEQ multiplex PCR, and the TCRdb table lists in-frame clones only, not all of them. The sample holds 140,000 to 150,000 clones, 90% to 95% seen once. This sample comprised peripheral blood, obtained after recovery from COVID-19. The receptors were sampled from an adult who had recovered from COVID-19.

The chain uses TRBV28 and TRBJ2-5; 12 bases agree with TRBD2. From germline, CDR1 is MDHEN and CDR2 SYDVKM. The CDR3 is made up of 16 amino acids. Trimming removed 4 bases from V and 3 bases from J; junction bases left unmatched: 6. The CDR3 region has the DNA TGTGCCAGCAGTTCCCTAGCGGGAGGGGGGGAAGAGACCCAGTACTTC. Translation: CASSSLAGGGEETQYF.

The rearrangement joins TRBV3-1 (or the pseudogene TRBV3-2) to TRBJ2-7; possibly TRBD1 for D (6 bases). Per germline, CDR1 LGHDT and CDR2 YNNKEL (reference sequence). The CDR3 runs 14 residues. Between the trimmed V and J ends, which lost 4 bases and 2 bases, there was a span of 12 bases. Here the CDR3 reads CASSPGAGAYEQYF. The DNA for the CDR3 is TGTGCCAGCAGCCCAGGGGCCGGCGCCTACGAGCAGTACTTC.

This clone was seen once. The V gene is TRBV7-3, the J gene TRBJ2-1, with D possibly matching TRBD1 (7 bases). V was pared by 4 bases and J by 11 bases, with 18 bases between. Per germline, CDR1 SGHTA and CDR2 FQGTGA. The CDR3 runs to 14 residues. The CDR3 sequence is CASSSPEAGGQQFF. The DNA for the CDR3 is TGTGCCAGCAGCTCCCCGGAGGCAGGGGGGCAGCAGTTCTTC. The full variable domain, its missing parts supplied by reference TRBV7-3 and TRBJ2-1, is GAGVSQTPSNKVTEKGKYVELRCDPISGHTALYWYRQSLGQGPEFLIYFQGTGAADDSGLPNDRFFAVRPEGSVSTLKIQRTERGDSAVYLCASSSPEAGGQQFFGPGTRLTVL.

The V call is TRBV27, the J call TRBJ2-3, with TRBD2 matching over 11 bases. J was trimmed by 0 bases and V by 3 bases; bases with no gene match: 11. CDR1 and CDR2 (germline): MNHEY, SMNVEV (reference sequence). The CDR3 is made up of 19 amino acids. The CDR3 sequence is CASSFRSSGRSPSTDTQYF. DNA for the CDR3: TGTGCCAGCAGTTTTCGGTCTAGCGGGAGGTCCCCTAGCACAGATACGCAGTATTTT.

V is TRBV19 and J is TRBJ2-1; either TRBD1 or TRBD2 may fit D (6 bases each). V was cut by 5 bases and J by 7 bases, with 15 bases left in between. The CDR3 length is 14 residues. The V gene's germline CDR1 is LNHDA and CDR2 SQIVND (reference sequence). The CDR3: CASSLTGTGNEQFF. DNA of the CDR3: TGTGCCAGTAGTTTAACAGGGACTGGGAATGAGCAGTTCTTC. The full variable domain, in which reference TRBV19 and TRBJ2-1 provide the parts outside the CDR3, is DGGITQSPKYLFRKEGQNVTLSCEQNLNHDAMYWYRQDPGQGLRLIYYSQIVNDFQKGDIAEGYSVSREKKESFPLTVTSAQKNPTAFYLCASSLTGTGNEQFFGPGTRLTVL.

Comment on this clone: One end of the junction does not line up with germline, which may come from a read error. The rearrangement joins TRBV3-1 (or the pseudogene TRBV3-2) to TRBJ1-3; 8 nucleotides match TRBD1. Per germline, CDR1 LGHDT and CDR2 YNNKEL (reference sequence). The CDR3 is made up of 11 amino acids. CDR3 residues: CASSQGDRIDF. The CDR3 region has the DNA TGTGCCAGCAGCCAAGGGGACAGGATAGACTTT.

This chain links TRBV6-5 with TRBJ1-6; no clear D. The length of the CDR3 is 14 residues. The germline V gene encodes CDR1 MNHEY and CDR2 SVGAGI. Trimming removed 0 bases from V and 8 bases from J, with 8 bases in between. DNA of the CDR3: TGTGCCAGCAGTTACTCGACTAAGGATTCACCCCTCCACTTT. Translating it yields CASSYSTKDSPLHF.

The CDR3 protein is CASSQESMGWRENIQYF. The CDR3 DNA reads TGCGCCAGCAGCCAAGAATCCATGGGCTGGAGGGAAAACATTCAGTACTTC. V usage is TRBV4-1 and J usage is TRBJ2-4; D may be TRBD2 (6 bases). The CDR3 has 17 amino acids. Germline assignment: CDR1 MGHRA and CDR2 YSYEKL. Trimming shortened V by 0 bases and J by 5 bases, and 17 bases separated the two germline ends.

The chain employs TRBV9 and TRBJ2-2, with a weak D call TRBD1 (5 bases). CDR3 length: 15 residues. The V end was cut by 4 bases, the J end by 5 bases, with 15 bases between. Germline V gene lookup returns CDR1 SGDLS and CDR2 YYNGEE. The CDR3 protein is CASSSWQGRTGELFF. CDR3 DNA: TGTGCCAGCAGCTCCTGGCAGGGTAGGACCGGGGAGCTGTTTTTT.